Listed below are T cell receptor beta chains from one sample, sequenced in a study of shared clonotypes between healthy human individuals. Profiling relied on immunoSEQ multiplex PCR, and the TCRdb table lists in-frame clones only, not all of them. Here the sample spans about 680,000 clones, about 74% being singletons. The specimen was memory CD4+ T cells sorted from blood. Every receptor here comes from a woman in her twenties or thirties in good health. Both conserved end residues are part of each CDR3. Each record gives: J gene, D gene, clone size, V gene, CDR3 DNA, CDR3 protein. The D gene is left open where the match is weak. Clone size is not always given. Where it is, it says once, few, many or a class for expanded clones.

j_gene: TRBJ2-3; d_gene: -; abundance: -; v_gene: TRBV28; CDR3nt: TGTGCCAGCAGTTTCACCAGGGTTTCTGCGGGTACGCAGTATTTT; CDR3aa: CASSFTRVSAGTQYF
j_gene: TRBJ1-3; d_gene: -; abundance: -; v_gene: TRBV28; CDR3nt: TGTGCCAGTTCAGTTAGGAGCGTCTCAGGAAACACCATATATTTT; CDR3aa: CASSVRSVSGNTIYF
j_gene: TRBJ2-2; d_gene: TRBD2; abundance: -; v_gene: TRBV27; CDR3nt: TGTGCCAGCAGTTTAATGCTAGCGGGCACGAGCGGGGAGCTGTTTTTT; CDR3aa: CASSLMLAGTSGELFF
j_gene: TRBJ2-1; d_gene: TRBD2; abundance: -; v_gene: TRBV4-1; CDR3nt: TGCGCCAGCAGCCAAGAAGGTTCAGCGGGAGGGAACAATGAGCAGTTCTTC; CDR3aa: CASSQEGSAGGNNEQFF
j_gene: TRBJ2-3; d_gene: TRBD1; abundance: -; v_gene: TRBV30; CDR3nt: TGTGCCTGGAGAGACACAGGGGTGAGCACAGATACGCAGTATTTT; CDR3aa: CAWRDTGVSTDTQYF
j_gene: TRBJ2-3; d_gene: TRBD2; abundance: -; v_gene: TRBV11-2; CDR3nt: TGTGCCAGCAGCCCCGGGAGGAGCACAGATACGCAGTATTTT; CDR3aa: CASSPGRSTDTQYF
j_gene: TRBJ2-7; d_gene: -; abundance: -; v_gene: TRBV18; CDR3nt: TGTGCCAGCTCACCAAAAGGTGCAGGCGCCTACGAGCAGTACTTC; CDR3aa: CASSPKGAGAYEQYF
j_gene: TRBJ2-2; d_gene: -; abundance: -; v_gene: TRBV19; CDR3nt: TGTGCCAGTAGCCACAAATCAGGTTGGCTATCCGGGGAGCTGTTTTTT; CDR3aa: CASSHKSGWLSGELFF
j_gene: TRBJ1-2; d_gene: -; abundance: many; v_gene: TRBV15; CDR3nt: TGTGCCACCAGCCGGGCCAGTAACTATGGCTACACCTTC; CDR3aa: CATSRASNYGYTF
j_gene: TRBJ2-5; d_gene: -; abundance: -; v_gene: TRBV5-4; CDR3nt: TGTGCCAGCAGCTTGGAGAGGAGCAACCAAGAGACCCAGTACTTC; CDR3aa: CASSLERSNQETQYF
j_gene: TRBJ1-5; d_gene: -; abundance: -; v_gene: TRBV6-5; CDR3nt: TGTGCCAGCAGTTACTCGGGAGAGGGGGTCCAGCCCCAGCATTTT; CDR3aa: CASSYSGEGVQPQHF
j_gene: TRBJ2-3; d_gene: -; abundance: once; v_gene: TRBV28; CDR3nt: TGTGCCAGCACCCGTCGGGGAGCAGATACGCAGTATTTT; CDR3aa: CASTRRGADTQYF
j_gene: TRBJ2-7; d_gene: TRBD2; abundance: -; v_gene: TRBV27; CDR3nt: TGTGCCAGCAGTTTAGCGGGAGGGTACGAGCAGTACTTC; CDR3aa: CASSLAGGYEQYF
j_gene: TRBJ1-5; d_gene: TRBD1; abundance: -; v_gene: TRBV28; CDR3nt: TGTGCCGGAGGGACAGGGGAAAACAATCAGCCCCAGCATTTT; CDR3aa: CAGGTGENNQPQHF
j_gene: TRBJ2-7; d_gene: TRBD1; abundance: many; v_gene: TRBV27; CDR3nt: TGTGCCAGCAGTTTATATGGACCGGGACAGGGGGCTTACGAGCAGTACTTC; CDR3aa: CASSLYGPGQGAYEQYF
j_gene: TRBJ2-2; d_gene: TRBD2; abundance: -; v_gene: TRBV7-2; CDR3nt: TGTGCCAGCAGCTGGACCGGGACTAGGGGTAGCGGGGAGCTGTTTTTT; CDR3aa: CASSWTGTRGSGELFF
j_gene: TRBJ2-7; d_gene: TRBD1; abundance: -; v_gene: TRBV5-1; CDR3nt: TGCGCCAGCAGCCACCGTGACAGGGGAAGCTCCTACGAGCAGTACTTC; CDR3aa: CASSHRDRGSSYEQYF
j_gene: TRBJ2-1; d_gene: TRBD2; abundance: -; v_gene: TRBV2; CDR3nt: TGTGCCAGCCGCGGGGGGGTAGAGCAGTTCTTC; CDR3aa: CASRGGVEQFF
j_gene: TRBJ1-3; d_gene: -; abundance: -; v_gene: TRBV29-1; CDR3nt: TGCAGCGTTGAAGGGGACGGGCGGAGCATATATTTT; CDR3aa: CSVEGDGRSIYF
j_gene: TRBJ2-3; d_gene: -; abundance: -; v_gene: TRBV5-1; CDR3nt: TGCGCCAGCAGCTTGGCAGGGCAGGGGAGCACAGATACGCAGTATTTT; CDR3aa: CASSLAGQGSTDTQYF
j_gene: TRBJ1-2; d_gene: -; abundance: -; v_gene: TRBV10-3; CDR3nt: TGTGCCATCAGTGGGGATGGGTTCAATGGCTACACCTTC; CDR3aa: CAISGDGFNGYTF
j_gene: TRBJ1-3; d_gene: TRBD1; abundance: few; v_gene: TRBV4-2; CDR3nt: TGTGCCAGCAGCCCAGGGACAGGAGGAAACACCATATATTTT; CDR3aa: CASSPGTGGNTIYF
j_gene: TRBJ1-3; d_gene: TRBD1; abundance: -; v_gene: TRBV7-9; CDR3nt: TGTGCCAGCAGCCAGAGACAGGGGGCTTCTGGAAACACCATATATTTT; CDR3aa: CASSQRQGASGNTIYF
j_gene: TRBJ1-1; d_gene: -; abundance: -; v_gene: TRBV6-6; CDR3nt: TGTGCCAGCAGACGAAAAAACGACAGGCTGAACACTGAAGCTTTCTTT; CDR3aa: CASRRKNDRLNTEAFF
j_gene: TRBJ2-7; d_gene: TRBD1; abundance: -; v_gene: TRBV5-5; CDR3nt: TGTGCCAGCAGCCCGACAGGGCGAACCTACGAGCAGTACTTC; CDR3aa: CASSPTGRTYEQYF
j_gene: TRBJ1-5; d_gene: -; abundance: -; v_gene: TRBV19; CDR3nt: TGTGCCAGTAGTATATCGTCCGGGGGTTTTCAACGCAATCAGCCCCAGCATTTT; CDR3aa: CASSISSGGFQRNQPQHF
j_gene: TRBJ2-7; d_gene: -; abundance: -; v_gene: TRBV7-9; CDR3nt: TGTGCCAGCAGCTTAGAACGGGTTAGCTCCTACGAGCAGTACTTC; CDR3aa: CASSLERVSSYEQYF
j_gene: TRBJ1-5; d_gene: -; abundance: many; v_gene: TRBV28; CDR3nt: TGTGCCAGCAGGTTCGGGGGAGGGGACAATCAGCCCCAGCATTTT; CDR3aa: CASRFGGGDNQPQHF
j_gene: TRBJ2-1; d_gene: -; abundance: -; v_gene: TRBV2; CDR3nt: TGTGCCAGCAGTTCTACTGAGGTGGCCCTGGAGCAGTTCTTC; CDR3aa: CASSSTEVALEQFF
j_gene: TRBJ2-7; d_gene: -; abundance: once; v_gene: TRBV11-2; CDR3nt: TGTGCCAGCAGCTTAGTGAGGAGCTCCTACGAGCAGTACTTC; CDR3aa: CASSLVRSSYEQYF
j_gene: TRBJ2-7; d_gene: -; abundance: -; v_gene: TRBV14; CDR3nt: TGTGCCAGCAGCCAAGATATGAGCTACGAGCAGTACTTC; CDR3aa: CASSQDMSYEQYF
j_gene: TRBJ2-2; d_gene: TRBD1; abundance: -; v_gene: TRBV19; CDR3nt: TGTGCCAGCCAGGGTCTGACAGGGTTCACCGGGGAGCTGTTTTTT; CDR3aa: CASQGLTGFTGELFF
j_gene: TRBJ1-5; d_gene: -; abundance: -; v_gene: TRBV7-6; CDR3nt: TGTGCCAGCAGCCCCGCGTCGGGGAGCAATCAGCCCCAGCATTTT; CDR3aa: CASSPASGSNQPQHF
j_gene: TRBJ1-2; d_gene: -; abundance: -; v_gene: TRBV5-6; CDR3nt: TGTGCCAGCAGCAGAGGGGGTAATGGCTACACCTTC; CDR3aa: CASSRGGNGYTF
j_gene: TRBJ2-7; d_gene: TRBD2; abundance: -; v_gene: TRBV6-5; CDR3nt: TGTGCCAGCAGTTCGGGACTAGCGGACACCTACGAGCAGTACTTC; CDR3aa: CASSSGLADTYEQYF